The following is a T cell receptor beta chain sequence with its context. The data are from a study of T cell responses to AZD1222 COVID-19 vaccine. The V gene's germline CDR1 is SGDLS and CDR2 YYNGEE. The CDR3 length is 15 residues. V was clipped by 0 bases and J by 10 bases, with 19 bases between them. Clones were sequenced by immunoSEQ multiplex PCR, and TCRdb holds only the in-frame ones, with some missing. The data show about 130,000 clones, roughly 92% seen once. The origin of this receptor is an adult who received the AZD1222 COVID-19 vaccine. The chain combines TRBV9 with TRBJ1-1; D remains ambiguous. Specimen: peripheral blood, collected 28 days after the second AZD1222 dose. CDR3 DNA: TGTGCCAGCAGCGTAGCTACGGGTGGGGTAGGTCGAGCTTTCTTT. This gives the protein CASSVATGGVGRAFF.